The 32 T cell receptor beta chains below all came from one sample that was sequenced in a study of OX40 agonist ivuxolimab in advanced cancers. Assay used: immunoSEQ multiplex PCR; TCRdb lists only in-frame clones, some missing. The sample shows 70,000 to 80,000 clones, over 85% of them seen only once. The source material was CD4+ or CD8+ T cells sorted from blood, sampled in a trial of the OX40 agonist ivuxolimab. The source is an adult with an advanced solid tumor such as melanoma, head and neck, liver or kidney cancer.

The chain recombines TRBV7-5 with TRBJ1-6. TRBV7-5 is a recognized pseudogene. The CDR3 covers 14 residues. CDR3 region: CARSPRRPRSPLHF. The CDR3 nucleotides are TGTGCCAGAAGCCCCCGGCGCCCTAGGTCACCCCTCCACTTT.

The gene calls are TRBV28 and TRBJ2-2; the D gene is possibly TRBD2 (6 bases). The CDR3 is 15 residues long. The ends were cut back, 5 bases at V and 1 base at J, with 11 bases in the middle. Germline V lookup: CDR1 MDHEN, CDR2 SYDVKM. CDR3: CASSPRLVNTGELFF. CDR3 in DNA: TGTGCCAGCAGTCCCCGACTAGTGAACACCGGGGAGCTGTTTTTT.

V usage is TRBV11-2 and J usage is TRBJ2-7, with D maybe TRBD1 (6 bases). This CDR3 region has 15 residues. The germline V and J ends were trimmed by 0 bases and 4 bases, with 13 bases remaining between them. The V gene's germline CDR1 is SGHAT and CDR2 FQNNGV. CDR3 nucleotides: TGTGCCAGCAGCTTAGACAGGGGAATGGGTTACGAGCAGTACTTC. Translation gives CASSLDRGMGYEQYF.

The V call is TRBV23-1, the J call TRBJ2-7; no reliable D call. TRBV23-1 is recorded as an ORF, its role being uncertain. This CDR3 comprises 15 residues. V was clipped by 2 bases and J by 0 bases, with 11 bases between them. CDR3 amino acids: CASSQKIRISYEQYF. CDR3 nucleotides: TGCGCCAGCAGTCAAAAGATCCGGATCTCCTACGAGCAGTACTTC.

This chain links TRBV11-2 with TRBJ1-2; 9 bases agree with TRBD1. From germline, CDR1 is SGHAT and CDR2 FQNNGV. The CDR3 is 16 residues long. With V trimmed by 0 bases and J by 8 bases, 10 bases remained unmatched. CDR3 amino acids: CASSLDGDRDPKGYTF. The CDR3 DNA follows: TGTGCCAGCAGCTTAGATGGGGACAGGGACCCGAAGGGCTACACCTTC.

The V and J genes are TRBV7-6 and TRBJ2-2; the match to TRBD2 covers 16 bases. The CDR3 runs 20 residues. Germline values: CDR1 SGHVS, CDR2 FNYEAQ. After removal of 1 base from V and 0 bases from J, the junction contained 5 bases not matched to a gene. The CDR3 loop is CASSLDPGLAGGANTGELFF. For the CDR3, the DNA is TGTGCCAGCAGCTTAGACCCGGGACTAGCGGGGGGGGCGAACACCGGGGAGCTGTTTTTT.

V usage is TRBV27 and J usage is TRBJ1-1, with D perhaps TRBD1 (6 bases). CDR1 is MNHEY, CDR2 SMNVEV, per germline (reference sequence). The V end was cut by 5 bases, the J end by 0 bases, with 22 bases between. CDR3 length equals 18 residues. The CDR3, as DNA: TGTGCCAGCAGTCCTATCGCGGGGGCAGGGACTTTGAACACTGAAGCTTTCTTT. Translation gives CASSPIAGAGTLNTEAFF.

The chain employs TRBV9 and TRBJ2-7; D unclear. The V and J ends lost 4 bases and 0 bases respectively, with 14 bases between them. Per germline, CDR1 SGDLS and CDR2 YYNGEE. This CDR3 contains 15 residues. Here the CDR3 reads CASSPSAQSSYEQYF. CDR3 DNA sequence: TGTGCCAGCAGCCCCAGCGCTCAGAGCTCCTACGAGCAGTACTTC.

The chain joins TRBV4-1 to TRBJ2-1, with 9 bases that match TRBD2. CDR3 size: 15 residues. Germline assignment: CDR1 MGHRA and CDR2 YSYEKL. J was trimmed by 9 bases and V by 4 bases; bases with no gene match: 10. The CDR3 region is CASSPSSGTSSEQFF. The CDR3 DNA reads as TGCGCCAGCAGCCCATCATCCGGGACTAGCAGTGAGCAGTTCTTC.

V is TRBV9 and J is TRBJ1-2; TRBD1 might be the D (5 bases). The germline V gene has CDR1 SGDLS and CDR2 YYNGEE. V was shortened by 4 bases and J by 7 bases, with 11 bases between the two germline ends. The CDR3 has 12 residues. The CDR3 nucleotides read TGTGCCAGCAGCTCAGGGTCCAGTGGCTACACCTTC. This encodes CASSSGSSGYTF.

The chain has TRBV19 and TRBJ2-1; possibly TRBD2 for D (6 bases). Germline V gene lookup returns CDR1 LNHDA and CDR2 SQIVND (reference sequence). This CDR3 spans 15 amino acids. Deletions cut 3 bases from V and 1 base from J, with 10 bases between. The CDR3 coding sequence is TGTGCCAGTAGTATGCGGGGCAGGTCCTACAATGAGCAGTTCTTC. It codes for CASSMRGRSYNEQFF.

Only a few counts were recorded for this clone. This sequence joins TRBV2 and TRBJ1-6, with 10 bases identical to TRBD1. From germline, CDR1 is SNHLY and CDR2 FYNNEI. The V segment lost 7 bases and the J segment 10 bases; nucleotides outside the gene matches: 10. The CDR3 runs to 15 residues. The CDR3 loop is CASTIYGTGESPLHF. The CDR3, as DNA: TGTGCCAGCACCATATACGGGACAGGGGAATCACCCCTCCACTTT.

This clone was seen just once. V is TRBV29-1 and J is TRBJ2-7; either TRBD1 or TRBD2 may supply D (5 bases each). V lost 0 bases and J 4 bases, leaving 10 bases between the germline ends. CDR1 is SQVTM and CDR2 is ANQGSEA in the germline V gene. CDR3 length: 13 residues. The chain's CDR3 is CSVEDTEGYEQYF. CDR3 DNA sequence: TGCAGCGTTGAAGACACCGAGGGGTACGAGCAGTACTTC.

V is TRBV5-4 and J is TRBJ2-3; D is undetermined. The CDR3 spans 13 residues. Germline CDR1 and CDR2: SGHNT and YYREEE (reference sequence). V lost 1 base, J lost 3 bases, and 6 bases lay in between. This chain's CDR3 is CASSLTDTDTQYF. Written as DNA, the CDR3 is TGTGCCAGCAGCTTGACAGATACAGATACGCAGTATTTT.

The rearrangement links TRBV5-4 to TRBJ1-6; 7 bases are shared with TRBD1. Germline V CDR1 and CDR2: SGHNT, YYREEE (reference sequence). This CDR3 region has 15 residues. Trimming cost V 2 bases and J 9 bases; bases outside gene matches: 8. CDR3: CASSFRTGGASPLHF. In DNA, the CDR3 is TGTGCCAGCAGCTTTCGGACAGGTGGTGCTTCACCCCTCCACTTT.

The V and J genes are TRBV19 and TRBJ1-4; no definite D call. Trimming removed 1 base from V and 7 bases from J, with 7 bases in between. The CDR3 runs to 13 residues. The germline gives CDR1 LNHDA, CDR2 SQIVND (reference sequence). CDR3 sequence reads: CASSIATTEKLFF. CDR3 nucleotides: TGTGCCAGTAGTATAGCGACGACTGAAAAACTGTTTTTT. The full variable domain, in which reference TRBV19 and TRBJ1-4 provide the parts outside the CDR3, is DGGITQSPKYLFRKEGQNVTLSCEQNLNHDAMYWYRQDPGQGLRLIYYSQIVNDFQKGDIAEGYSVSREKKESFPLTVTSAQKNPTAFYLCASSIATTEKLFFGSGTQLSVL.

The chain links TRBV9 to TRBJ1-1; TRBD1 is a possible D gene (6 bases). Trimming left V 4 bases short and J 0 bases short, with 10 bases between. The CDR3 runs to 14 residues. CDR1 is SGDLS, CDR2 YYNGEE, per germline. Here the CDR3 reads CASSLGGVNTEAFF. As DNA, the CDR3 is TGTGCCAGCAGCCTAGGGGGGGTGAACACTGAAGCTTTCTTT.

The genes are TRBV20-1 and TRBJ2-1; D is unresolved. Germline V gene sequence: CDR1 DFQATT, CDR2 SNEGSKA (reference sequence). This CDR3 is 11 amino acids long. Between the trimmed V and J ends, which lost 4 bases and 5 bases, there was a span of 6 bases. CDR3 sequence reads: CSATQDNEQFF. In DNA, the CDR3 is TGCAGTGCTACTCAAGACAATGAGCAGTTCTTC.

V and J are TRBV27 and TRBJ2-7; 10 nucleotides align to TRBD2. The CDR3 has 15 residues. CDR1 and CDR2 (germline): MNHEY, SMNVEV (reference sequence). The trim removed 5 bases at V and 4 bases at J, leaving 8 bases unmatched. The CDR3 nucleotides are TGTGCCAGCAGTCCGTCCACTAGCGGGAATTACGAGCAGTACTTC. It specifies CASSPSTSGNYEQYF.

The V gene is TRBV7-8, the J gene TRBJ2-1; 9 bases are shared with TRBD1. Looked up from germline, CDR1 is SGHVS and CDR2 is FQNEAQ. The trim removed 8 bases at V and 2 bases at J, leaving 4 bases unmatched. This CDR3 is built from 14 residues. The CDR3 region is CASGTGSPYNEQFF. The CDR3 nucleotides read TGTGCCAGCGGGACAGGGAGCCCCTACAATGAGCAGTTCTTC.

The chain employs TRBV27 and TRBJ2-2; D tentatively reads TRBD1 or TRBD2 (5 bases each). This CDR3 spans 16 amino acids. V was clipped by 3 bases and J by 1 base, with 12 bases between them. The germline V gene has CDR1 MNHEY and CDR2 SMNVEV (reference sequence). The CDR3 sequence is CASSFRGRLNTGELFF. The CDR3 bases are TGTGCCAGCAGTTTTCGGGGCAGACTGAACACCGGGGAGCTGTTTTTT.

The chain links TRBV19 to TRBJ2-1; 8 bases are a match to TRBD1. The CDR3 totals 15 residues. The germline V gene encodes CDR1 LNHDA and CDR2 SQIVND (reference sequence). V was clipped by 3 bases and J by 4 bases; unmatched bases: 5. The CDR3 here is CASSMGYRGYNEQFF. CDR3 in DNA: TGTGCCAGTAGTATGGGCTACAGGGGGTACAATGAGCAGTTCTTC.

This CDR3 is CAIRGPQTGMRQPQHF. CDR3 bases: TGTGCCATCAGGGGGCCCCAAACAGGGATGAGGCAGCCCCAGCATTTT. The V and J genes are TRBV10-3 and TRBJ1-5; TRBD1 is a possible D gene (6 bases). The length of the CDR3 is 16 residues. V was shortened by 6 bases and J by 7 bases, with 22 bases between the two germline ends. CDR1 is ENHRY and CDR2 is SYGVKD in the germline V gene.

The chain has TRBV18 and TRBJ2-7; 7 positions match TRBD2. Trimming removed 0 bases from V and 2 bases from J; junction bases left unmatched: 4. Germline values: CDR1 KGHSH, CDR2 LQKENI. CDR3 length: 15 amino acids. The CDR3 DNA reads TGTGCCAGCTCACCACCGGGGACTAATCCCTACGAGCAGTACTTC. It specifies CASSPPGTNPYEQYF.

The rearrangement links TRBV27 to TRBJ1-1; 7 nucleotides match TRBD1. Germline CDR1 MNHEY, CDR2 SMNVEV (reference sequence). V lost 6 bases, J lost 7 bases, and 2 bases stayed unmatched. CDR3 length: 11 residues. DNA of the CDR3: TGTGCCAGCAGATACAGGGGTGAAGCTTTCTTT. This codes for CASRYRGEAFF.

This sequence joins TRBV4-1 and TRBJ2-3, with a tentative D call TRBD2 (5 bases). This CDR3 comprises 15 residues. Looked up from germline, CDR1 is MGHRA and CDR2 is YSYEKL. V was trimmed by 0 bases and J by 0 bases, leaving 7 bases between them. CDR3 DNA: TGCGCCAGCAGCCAAGAGAGGGTCAGCACAGATACGCAGTATTTT. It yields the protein CASSQERVSTDTQYF.

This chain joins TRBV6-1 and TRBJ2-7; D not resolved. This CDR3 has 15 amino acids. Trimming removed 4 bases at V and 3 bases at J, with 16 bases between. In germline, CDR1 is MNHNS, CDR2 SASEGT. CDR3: CASSVGPTNYYEQYF. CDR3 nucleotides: TGTGCCAGCAGTGTCGGACCAACAAATTACTACGAGCAGTACTTC.

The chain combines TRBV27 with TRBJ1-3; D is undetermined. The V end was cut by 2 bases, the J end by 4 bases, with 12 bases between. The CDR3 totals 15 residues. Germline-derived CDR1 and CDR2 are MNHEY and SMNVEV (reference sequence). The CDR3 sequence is CASSLRQEYGNTIYF. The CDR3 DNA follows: TGTGCCAGCAGTTTAAGGCAGGAATACGGAAACACCATATATTTT.

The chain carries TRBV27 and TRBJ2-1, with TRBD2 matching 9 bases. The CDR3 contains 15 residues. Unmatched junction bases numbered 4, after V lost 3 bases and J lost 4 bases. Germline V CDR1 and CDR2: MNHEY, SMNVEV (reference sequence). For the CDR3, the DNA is TGTGCCAGCAGTTTTAGCGGGAGCTTATACAATGAGCAGTTCTTC. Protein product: CASSFSGSLYNEQFF.

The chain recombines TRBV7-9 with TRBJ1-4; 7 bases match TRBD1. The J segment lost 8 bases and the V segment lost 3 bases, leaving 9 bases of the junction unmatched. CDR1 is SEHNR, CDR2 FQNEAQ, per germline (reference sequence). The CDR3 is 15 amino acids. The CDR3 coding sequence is TGTGCCAGCAGCTTTGTGAAGGCAGGGGGAGAAAAACTGTTTTTT. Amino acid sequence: CASSFVKAGGEKLFF.

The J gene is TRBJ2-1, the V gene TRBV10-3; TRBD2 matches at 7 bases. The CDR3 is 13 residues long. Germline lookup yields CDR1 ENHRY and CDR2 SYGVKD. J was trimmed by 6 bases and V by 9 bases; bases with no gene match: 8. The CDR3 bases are TGTGCCATACAATCCCCGGGGGGCAATGAGCAGTTCTTC. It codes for CAIQSPGGNEQFF.

CDR3 protein: CASSRQGYGNTIYF. Here the CDR3 DNA reads TGTGCCAGCAGTAGACAGGGTTATGGAAACACCATATATTTT. The rearrangement uses TRBV28 and TRBJ1-3, with TRBD1 matching over 7 bases. Per germline, CDR1 MDHEN and CDR2 SYDVKM. Germline trimming cut 5 bases from V and 3 bases from J; bases unmatched to any gene: 4. This CDR3 is 14 amino acids long.